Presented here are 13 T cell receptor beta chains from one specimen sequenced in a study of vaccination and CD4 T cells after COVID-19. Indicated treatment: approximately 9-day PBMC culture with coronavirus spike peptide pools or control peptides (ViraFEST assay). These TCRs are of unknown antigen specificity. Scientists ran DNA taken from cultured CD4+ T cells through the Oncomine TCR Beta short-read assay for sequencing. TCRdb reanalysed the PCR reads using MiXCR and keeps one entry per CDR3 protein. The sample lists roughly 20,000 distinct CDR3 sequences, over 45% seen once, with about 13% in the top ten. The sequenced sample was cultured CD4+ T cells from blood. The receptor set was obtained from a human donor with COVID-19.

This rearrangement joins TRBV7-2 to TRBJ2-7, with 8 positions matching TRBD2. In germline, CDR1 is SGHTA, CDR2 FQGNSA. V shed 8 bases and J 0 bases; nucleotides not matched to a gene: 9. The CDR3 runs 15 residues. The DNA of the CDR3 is TGTGCCAGCCGAACCGTAGCGGGAAGCTCCTACGAGCAGTACTTC. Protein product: CASRTVAGSSYEQYF.

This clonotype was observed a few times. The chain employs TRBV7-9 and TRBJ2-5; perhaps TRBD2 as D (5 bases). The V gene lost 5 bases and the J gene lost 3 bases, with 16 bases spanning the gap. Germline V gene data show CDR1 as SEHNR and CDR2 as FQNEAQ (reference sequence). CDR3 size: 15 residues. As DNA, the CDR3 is TGTGCCAGCAGCCCAGGCGGGCTAGCTGAAGAGACCCAGTACTTC. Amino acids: CASSPGGLAEETQYF.

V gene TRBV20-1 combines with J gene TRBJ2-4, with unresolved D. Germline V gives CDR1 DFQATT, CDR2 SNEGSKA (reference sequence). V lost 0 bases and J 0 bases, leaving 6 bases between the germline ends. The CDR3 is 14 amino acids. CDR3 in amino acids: CSARDRLAKNIQYF. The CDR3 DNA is TGCAGTGCTAGAGATCGACTAGCCAAAAACATTCAGTACTTC.

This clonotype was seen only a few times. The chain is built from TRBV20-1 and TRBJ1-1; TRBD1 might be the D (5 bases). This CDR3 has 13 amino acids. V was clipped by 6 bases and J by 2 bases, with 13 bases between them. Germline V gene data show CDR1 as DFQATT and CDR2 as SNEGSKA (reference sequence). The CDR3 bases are TGCAGTGCGAAGGGACGGAGCAACACTGAAGCTTTCTTT. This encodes CSAKGRSNTEAFF.

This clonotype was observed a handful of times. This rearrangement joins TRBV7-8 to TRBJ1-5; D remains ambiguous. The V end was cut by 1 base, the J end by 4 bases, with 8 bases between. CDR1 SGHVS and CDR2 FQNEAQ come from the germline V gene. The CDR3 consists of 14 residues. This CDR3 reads CASSLDTVNQPQHF. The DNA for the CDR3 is TGTGCCAGCAGCTTAGACACGGTAAATCAGCCCCAGCATTTT.

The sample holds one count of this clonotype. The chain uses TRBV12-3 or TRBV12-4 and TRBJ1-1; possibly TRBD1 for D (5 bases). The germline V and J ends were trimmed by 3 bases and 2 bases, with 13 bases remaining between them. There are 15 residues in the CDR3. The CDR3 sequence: CASSLGGWVNTEAFF. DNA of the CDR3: TGTGCCAGCAGTTTGGGGGGGTGGGTAAACACTGAAGCTTTCTTT.

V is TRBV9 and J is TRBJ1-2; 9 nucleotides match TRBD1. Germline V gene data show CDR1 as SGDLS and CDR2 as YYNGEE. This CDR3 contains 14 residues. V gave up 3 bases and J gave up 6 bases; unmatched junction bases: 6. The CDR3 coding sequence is TGTGCCAGCAGCGCGCAACAGGGGGCGAATGGCTACACCTTC. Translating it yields CASSAQQGANGYTF.

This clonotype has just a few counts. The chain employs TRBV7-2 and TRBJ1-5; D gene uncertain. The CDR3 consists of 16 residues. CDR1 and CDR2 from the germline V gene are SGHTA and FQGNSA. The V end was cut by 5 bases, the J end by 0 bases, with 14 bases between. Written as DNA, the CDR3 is TGTGCCAGCAGCCGAAGGACGGGCGATAGCAATCAGCCCCAGCATTTT. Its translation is CASSRRTGDSNQPQHF.

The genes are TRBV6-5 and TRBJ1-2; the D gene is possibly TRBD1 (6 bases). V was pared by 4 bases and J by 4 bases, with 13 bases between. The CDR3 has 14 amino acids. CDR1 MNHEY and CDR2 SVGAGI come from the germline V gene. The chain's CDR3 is CASSLGGLGYGYTF. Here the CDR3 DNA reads TGTGCCAGCAGTTTAGGGGGGCTTGGCTATGGCTACACCTTC.

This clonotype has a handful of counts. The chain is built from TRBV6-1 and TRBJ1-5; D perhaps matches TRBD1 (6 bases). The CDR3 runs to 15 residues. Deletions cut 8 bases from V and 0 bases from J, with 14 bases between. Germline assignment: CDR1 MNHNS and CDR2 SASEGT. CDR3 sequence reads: CASPRRGHSNQPQHF. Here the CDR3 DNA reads TGTGCCAGCCCCCGACGGGGGCATAGCAATCAGCCCCAGCATTTT.

CDR3 in amino acids: CASSSGTGGVWDTQYF. The CDR3, as DNA: TGTGCCAGCAGCTCCGGGACAGGGGGCGTTTGGGATACGCAGTATTTT. This rearrangement joins TRBV5-8 to TRBJ2-3; 12 bases align to TRBD1. This CDR3 has 16 amino acids. The J segment lost 6 bases and the V segment lost 3 bases, leaving 8 bases of the junction unmatched. CDR1 and CDR2 (germline): SGHTS, YDEGEE.

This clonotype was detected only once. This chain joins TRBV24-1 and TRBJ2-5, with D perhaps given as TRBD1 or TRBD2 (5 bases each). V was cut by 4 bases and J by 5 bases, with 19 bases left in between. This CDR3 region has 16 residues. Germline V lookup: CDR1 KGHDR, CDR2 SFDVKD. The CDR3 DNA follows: TGTGCCACCAGTGACGGGGCAGGCCAACCGGTGGAGACCCAGTACTTC. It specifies CATSDGAGQPVETQYF.

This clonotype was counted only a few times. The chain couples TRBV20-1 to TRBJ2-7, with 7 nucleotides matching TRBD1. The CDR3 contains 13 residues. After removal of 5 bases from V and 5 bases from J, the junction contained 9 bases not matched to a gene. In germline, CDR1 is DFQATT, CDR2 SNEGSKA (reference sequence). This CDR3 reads CSARKTGRDEQYF. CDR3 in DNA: TGCAGTGCTCGTAAGACAGGGCGGGACGAGCAGTACTTC.